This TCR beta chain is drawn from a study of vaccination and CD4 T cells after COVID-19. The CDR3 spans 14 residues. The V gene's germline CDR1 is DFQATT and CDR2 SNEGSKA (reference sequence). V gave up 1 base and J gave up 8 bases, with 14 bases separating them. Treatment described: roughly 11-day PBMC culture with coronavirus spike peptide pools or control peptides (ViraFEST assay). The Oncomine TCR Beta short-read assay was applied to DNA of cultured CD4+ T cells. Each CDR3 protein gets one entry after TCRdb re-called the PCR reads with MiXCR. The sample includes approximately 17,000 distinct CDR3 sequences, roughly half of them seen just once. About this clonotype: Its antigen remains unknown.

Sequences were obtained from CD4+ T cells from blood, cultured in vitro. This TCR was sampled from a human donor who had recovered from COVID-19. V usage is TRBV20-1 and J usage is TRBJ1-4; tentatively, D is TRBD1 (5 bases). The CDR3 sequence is CSARAWGVSEKLFF. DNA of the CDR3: TGCAGTGCTAGAGCGTGGGGGGTAAGCGAAAAACTGTTTTTT.